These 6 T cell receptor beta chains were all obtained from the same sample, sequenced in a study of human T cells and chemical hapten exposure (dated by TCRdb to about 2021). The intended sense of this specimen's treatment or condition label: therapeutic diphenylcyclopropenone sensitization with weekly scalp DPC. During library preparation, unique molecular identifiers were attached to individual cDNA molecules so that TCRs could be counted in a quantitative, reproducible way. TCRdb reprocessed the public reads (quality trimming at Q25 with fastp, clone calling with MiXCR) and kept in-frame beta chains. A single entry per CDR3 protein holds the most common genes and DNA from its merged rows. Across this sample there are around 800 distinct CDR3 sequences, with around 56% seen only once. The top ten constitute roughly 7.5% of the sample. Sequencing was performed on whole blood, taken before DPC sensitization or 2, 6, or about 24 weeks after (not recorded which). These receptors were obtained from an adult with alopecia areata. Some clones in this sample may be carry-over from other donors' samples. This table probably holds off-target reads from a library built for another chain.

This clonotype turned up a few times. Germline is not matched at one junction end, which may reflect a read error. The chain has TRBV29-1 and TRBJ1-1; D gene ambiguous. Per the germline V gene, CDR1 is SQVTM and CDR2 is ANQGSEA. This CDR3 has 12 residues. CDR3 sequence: CSARRRETEVFF. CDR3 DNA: TGCAGCGCCAGGCGAAGAGAGACTGAAGTTTTCTTT.

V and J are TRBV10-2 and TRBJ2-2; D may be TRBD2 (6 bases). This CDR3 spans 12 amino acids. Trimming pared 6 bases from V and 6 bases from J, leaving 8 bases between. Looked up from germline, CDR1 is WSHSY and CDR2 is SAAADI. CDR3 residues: CASRLAAGELFF. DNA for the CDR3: TGCGCCAGCAGACTAGCCGCCGGGGAGCTGTTTTTT.

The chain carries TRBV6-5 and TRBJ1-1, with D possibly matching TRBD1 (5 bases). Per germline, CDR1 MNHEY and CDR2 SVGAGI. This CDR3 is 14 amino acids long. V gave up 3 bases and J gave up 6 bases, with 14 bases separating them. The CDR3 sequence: CASSYHRTPAEAFF. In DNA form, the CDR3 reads TGTGCCAGCAGTTATCACAGGACCCCAGCTGAAGCTTTCTTT.

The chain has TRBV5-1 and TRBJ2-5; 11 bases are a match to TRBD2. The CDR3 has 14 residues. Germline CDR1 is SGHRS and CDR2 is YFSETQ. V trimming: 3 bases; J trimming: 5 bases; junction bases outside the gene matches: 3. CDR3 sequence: CASSSGLAVETQYF. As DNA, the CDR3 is TGCGCCAGCAGCTCGGGACTAGCGGTGGAGACCCAGTACTTC. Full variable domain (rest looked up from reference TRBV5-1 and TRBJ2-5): KAGVTQTPRYLIKTRGQQVTLSCSPISGHRSVSWYQQTPGQGLQFLFEYFSETQRNKGNFPGRFSGRQFSNSRSEMNVSTLELGDSALYLCASSSGLAVETQYFGPGTRLLVL.

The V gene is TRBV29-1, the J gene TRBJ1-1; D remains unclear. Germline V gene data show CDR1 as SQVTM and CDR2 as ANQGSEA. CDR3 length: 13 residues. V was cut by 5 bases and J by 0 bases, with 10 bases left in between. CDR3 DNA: TGCAGCGTTTTTCGGCGGTTGAACACTGAAGCTTTCTTT. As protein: CSVFRRLNTEAFF.

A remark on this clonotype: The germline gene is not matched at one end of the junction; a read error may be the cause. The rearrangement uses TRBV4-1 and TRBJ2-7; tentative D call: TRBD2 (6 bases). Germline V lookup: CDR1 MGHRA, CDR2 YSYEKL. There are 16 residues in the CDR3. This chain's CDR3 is CACSQGAGGAAYEQYF. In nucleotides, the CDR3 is TGCGCCTGCAGCCAAGGGGCCGGAGGGGCGGCCTACGAGCAGTACTTC.